This T cell receptor beta chain was sequenced for a study of shared clonotypes between healthy human individuals. Note on this clone: No antigen is known for it.

Sequencing was performed with immunoSEQ multiplex PCR; in TCRdb, only in-frame clones are kept and a portion is missing. The data show 1.4 million to 1.5 million clones, around 97% seen once. Study-wide results and limits: Non-shared clonotypes were found to have lower generation probabilities than the clonotypes that were shared by all four of the sorted-subset donors. Naive CD4 clonotype sharing across a handful of donors was about 5.3%.

Those who donated, Caucasian adults without exception, all lived in Nashville, Tennessee. The sample was naive CD4+ T cells sorted from blood. Subset specified: CD45RA+ positively selected. The TCR comes from a young man in good health.

The CDR3 DNA reads TGCGCCAGCAGCAATGCGGGCGGAGCTGGGGCCAACGTCCTGACTTTC. It translates to CASSNAGGAGANVLTF. The chain carries TRBV5-1 and TRBJ2-6; D is possibly TRBD2 (5 bases). CDR3 length equals 16 residues. The V end was cut by 4 bases, the J end by 2 bases, with 13 bases between. Germline lookup yields CDR1 SGHRS and CDR2 YFSETQ.